This T cell receptor (beta chain) was sequenced in a study of cytomegalovirus exposure and HLA in healthy donors. Use of 60 Vbeta and 13 Jbeta primers characterized the PCR. The data were produced by immunoSEQ multiplex PCR, yet TCRdb's version contains in-frame clones alone and is incomplete. The table has around 72,000 clones, 50% to 80% seen once. Trimming removed 6 bases at V and 0 bases at J, with 12 bases between. CDR1 and CDR2 (germline): MNHEY, SVGAGI. CDR3 length: 15 residues. The material sequenced was PBMCs. The origin of this receptor is a man aged 35-49 years in good health and CMV-seropositive. The chain joins TRBV6-5 to TRBJ1-5; D remains unclear. As DNA, the CDR3 is TGTGCCAGCAGGCTAAACAGTTATAGCAATCAGCCCCAGCATTTT. Residues: CASRLNSYSNQPQHF.